The T cell receptor beta chain described here comes from a study of T cell repertoires in cytomegalovirus infection. At the level of the study: Indicated by public TCR beta signatures were CMV infection and matching HLA type. Study observations and caveats: It was HLA-C-restricted CMV-specific TCR beta clonotypes that dominated the response ex vivo.

TCRdb itself ran the reads through MiXCR, one entry per CDR3 protein. In the table there are hundreds of thousands of distinct CDR3 sequences, about 7% of which are singletons. The CDR3 has 21 residues. V was pared by 5 bases and J by 6 bases, with 35 bases between. CDR1 SGHRS and CDR2 YFSETQ come from the germline V gene. This clonotype showed up many times. Its antigen is as yet unknown. The gene calls are TRBV5-1 and TRBJ2-2; D is tentatively TRBD1 or TRBD2 (5 bases each). The TCR comes from a human donor in good health (CMV status not recorded). Some clones in this sample may be carry-over from other donors' samples. Sequencing was done on a sample of PBMCs. Written as DNA, the CDR3 is TGCGCCAGCAGGAAAGCCGGGACGGGATTCGGACCGAATTCTAACTCCGGGGAGCTGTTTTTT. Its protein is CASRKAGTGFGPNSNSGELFF.